Below, 10 T cell receptor beta chains from the same sample are listed, as sequenced in a study of cytomegalovirus exposure and HLA in healthy donors. The primer mix had 60 Vbeta and 13 Jbeta primers. Some clones are missing from TCRdb's copy, which holds only in-frame ones; the method was immunoSEQ multiplex PCR. The data contain roughly 100,000 clones, approximately 64% of them seen just once; the ten biggest clones take up roughly 3.4%. Sequenced: PBMCs. These receptors all come from a woman aged 45 to 65 in good health and CMV-seronegative.

This sequence joins TRBV7-8 and TRBJ2-3, with 10 positions matching TRBD2. CDR1 SGHVS and CDR2 FQNEAQ come from the germline V gene. Unmatched junction bases numbered 8, after V lost 6 bases and J lost 8 bases. The CDR3 length is 14 residues. The CDR3 protein is CASSKREGVITQYF. As DNA, the CDR3 is TGTGCCAGCAGTAAGCGGGAGGGAGTGATTACGCAGTATTTT.

This clone occurred a few times. This chain links TRBV25-1 with TRBJ1-3, with D perhaps TRBD1 (5 bases). CDR3 length: 13 amino acids. The V gene's germline CDR1 is MGHDK and CDR2 SYGVNS. The V gene lost 2 bases and the J gene lost 4 bases, with 6 bases spanning the gap. The CDR3 sequence is CASSEQGGNTIYF. The DNA for the CDR3 is TGTGCCAGCAGTGAACAGGGCGGAAACACCATATATTTT.

This clone was seen a handful of times. The chain recombines TRBV7-2 with TRBJ2-3, with 10 bases matching TRBD2. CDR3 size: 16 residues. Germline CDR1 and CDR2: SGHTA and FQGNSA. The J segment lost 2 bases and the V segment lost 5 bases, leaving 7 bases of the junction unmatched. The CDR3 spells CASSVIAGGLTDTQYF. CDR3 nucleotide sequence: TGTGCCAGCAGCGTGATAGCGGGGGGCCTCACAGATACGCAGTATTTT.

This clone was seen more than once but under ten times. The chain has TRBV29-1 and TRBJ2-3; the D gene is possibly TRBD2 (5 bases). The CDR3 is 15 amino acids. Deletions cut 2 bases from V and 0 bases from J, with 12 bases between. The germline gives CDR1 SQVTM, CDR2 ANQGSEA. The CDR3 nucleotides are TGCAGCGTTGAACATATCCAGCGGAGCACAGATACGCAGTATTTT. Encoded protein: CSVEHIQRSTDTQYF.

This clone was seen more than once but under ten times. The chain recombines TRBV10-2 with TRBJ1-6; no clear D gene. Looked up from germline, CDR1 is WSHSY and CDR2 is SAAADI. This CDR3 region has 15 residues. Trimming shortened V by 6 bases and J by 0 bases, and 9 bases separated the two germline ends. This CDR3 reads CASRDGSSYNSPLHF. The CDR3 region has the DNA TGCGCCAGCAGGGACGGGAGCTCCTATAATTCACCCCTCCACTTT.

V gene TRBV10-3 combines with J gene TRBJ2-1, with TRBD2 identical over 8 bases. This CDR3 contains 15 residues. Germline V gene data show CDR1 as ENHRY and CDR2 as SYGVKD. The junction had 6 bases not matched to a gene; V was cut back by 2 bases and J by 6 bases. The CDR3 protein is CAISEGDGGGNEQFF. DNA for the CDR3: TGTGCCATCAGTGAGGGTGACGGGGGGGGCAATGAGCAGTTCTTC.

In its sample, this clone was seen once. The chain combines TRBV6-6 with TRBJ1-5, with D tentatively TRBD1 (5 bases). CDR1 is MNHNY and CDR2 is SVGAGI in the germline V gene (reference sequence). The V gene lost 4 bases and the J gene lost 11 bases, with 18 bases spanning the gap. The CDR3 is 14 residues long. DNA of the CDR3: TGTGCCAGCAGTTCCCGCGGGGCCGGCGGGACCCAGCATTTT. Protein: CASSSRGAGGTQHF.

The chain has TRBV2 and TRBJ1-4; 9 nucleotides line up with TRBD1. V lost 6 bases, J lost 5 bases, and 4 bases stayed unmatched. This CDR3 region has 14 residues. The germline gives CDR1 SNHLY, CDR2 FYNNEI. This CDR3 reads CASSGQGPNEKLFF. CDR3 nucleotides: TGTGCCAGCAGCGGACAGGGGCCCAATGAAAAACTGTTTTTT.

V and J are TRBV28 and TRBJ2-3; 10 nucleotides align to TRBD2. This CDR3 is 14 amino acids long. V was clipped by 6 bases and J by 5 bases; unmatched bases: 5. In germline, CDR1 is MDHEN, CDR2 SYDVKM. CDR3 loop: CASSQSGRGDTQYF. CDR3 bases: TGTGCCAGCAGCCAAAGCGGGAGGGGAGATACGCAGTATTTT.

This clone came up a few times. The V gene is TRBV6-5, the J gene TRBJ2-6; D is ambiguous. Trimming pared 0 bases from V and 4 bases from J, leaving 7 bases between. The CDR3 has 15 amino acids. CDR1 MNHEY and CDR2 SVGAGI come from the germline V gene. The CDR3 protein is CASSYSQSGANVLTF. The CDR3, as DNA: TGTGCCAGCAGTTACTCACAGTCCGGGGCCAACGTCCTGACTTTC.